This T cell receptor beta chain was identified during a study of cytotoxic CD8 clonotypes in ibrutinib-treated CLL. About 2 micrograms of genomic DNA, which was extracted from cryopreserved PBMCs, served as the material used for the TCR beta libraries. General study points: Among the clonotypes, public ones were uncommon and contracted or held stable on treatment. Having risen at ibrutinib response, clonality had fallen back toward baseline by progression.

This clone has a handful of counts. Its target is unknown. Generated by immunoSEQ multiplex PCR, the TCRdb table keeps only in-frame clones and is missing some. The table has hundreds of thousands of clones, 60% to 75% seen once; the top ten hold 15%. The input for sequencing was PBMCs, taken after 24 months of ibrutinib treatment. The TCR was taken from a human donor with chronic lymphocytic leukemia.

CDR3 nucleotide sequence: TGTGCCAGCAGCCAGTGGGGACAGTCGAACACCGGGGAGCTGTTTTTT. Its translation is CASSQWGQSNTGELFF. This rearrangement joins TRBV4-2 to TRBJ2-2, with 7 bases that match TRBD1. This CDR3 comprises 16 residues. Germline V gene lookup returns CDR1 LGHNA and CDR2 YNFKEQ. The ends lost 3 bases at V and 0 bases at J; junction bases unmatched: 4.